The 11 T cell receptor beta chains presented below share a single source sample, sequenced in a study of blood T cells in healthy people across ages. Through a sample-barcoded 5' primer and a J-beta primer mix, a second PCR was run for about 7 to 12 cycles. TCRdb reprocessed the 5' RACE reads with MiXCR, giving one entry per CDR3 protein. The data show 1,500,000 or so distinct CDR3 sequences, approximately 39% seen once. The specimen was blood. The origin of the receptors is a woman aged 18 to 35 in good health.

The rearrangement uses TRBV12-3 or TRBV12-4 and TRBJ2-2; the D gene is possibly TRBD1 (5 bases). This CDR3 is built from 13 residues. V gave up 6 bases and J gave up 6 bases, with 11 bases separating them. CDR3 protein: CASSPWGAGELFF. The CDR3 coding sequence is TGTGCCAGCAGCCCCTGGGGCGCCGGGGAGCTGTTTTTT.

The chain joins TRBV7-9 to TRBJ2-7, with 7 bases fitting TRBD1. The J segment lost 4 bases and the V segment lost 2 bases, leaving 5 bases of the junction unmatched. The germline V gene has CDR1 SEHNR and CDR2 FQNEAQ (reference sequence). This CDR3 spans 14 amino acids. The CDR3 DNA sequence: TGTGCCAGCAGCTTAACAGGGGAGTTGTACGAGCAGTACTTC. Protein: CASSLTGELYEQYF.

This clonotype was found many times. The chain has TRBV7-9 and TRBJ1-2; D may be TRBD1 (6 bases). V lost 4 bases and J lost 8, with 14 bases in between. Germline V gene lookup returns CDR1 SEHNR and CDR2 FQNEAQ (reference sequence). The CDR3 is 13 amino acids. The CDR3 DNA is TGTGCCAGCAGCTCCCAGGGGATCTACGGCTACACCTTC. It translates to CASSSQGIYGYTF. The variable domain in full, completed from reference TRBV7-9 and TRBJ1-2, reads DTGVSQNPRHKITKRGQNVTFRCDPISEHNRLYWYRQTLGQGPEFLTYFQNEAQLEKSRLLSDRFSAERPKGSFSTLEIQRTEQGDSAMYLCASSSQGIYGYTFGSGTRLTVV.

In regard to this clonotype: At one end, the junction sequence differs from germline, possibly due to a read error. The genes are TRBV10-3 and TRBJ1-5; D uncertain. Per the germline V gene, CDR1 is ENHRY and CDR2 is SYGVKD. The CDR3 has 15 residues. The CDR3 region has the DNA TGTGCCATCGGTGAAAGCCAGAATAGCAATCAGCCCCAGCATTTT. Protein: CAIGESQNSNQPQHF.

DNA for the CDR3: TGTGCCAGCAGTCCAAGGTGGAGTGAAGCTTTCTTT. Encoded protein: CASSPRWSEAFF. This chain connects TRBV28 to TRBJ1-1, with D unclear. The germline V gene encodes CDR1 MDHEN and CDR2 SYDVKM. Trimming cost V 5 bases and J 7 bases, with 11 bases left between them. The CDR3 is 12 residues long.

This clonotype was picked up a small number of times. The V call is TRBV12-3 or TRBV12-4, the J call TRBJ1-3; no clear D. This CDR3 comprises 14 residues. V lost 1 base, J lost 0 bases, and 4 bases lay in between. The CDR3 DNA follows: TGTGCCAGCAGTTTAGAGCTCTCTGGAAACACCATATATTTT. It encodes CASSLELSGNTIYF.

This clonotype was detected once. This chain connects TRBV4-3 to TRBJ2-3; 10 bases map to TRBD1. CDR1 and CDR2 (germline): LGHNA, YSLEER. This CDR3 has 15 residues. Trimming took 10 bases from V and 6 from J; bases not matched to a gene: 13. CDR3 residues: CATRPGTGDSDTQYF. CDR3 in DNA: TGCGCCACCCGACCCGGGACAGGGGACTCTGATACGCAGTATTTT.

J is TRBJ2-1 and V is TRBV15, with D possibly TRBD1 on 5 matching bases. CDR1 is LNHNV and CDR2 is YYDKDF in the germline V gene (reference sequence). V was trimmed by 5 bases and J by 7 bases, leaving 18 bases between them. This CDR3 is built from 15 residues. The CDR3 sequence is CATSGMGPKGNEQFF. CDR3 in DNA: TGTGCCACCAGCGGGATGGGGCCTAAGGGTAATGAGCAGTTCTTC.

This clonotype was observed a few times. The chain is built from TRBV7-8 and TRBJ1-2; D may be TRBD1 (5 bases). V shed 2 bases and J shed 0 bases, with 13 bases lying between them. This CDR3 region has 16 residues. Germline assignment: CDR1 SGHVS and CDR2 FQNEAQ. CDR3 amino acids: CASSLLGGTPNYGYTF. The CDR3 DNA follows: TGTGCCAGCAGCTTACTCGGAGGGACCCCTAACTATGGCTACACCTTC. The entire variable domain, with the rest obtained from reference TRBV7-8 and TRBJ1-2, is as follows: GAGVSQSPRYKVAKRGQDVALRCDPISGHVSLFWYQQALGQGPEFLTYFQNEAQLDKSGLPSDRFFAERPEGSVSTLKIQRTQQEDSAVYLCASSLLGGTPNYGYTFGSGTRLTVV.

The CDR3 loop is CASSPRGRLLEKLFF. Here the CDR3 DNA reads TGTGCCAGCAGTCCCAGGGGCAGGCTTTTGGAAAAACTGTTTTTT. The chain joins TRBV28 to TRBJ1-4; perhaps TRBD1 as D (6 bases). The CDR3 has 15 residues. The germline gives CDR1 MDHEN, CDR2 SYDVKM. Trimming took 5 bases from V and 8 from J, leaving 18 bases between them.

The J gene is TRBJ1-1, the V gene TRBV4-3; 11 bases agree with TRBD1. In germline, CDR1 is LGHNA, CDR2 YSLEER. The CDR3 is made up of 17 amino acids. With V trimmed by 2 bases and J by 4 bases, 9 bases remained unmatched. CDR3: CASSQTGQGVFSTEAFF. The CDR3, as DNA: TGCGCCAGCAGCCAAACGGGACAGGGGGTTTTTAGCACTGAAGCTTTCTTT.